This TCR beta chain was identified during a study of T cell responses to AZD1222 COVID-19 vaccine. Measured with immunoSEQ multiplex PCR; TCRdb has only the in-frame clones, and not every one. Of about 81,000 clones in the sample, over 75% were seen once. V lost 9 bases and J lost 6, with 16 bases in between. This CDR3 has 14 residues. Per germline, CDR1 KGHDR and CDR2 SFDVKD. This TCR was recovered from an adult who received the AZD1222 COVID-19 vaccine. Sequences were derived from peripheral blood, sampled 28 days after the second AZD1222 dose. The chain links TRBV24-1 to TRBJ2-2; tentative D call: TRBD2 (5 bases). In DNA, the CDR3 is TGTGCCACCCCAATATGGAGGTTGGCCGGGGAGCTGTTTTTT. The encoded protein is CATPIWRLAGELFF.